Presented here are 14 T cell receptor beta chains from one specimen sequenced in a study of T cells after yellow fever vaccination. TCRdb re-called the 5' RACE reads with MiXCR, one entry per CDR3 protein. The table lists 200,000 to 250,000 distinct CDR3 sequences, less than 3.5% of them singletons. The material was CD4+ T cells sorted from PBMCs, obtained 10 days after the yellow fever booster vaccination. These receptors originate from a man aged 18 to 29 who received the YFV17D yellow fever vaccine.

The chain uses TRBV5-1 and TRBJ1-6; D gene unclear. There are 16 residues in the CDR3. V was shortened by 5 bases and J by 6 bases, with 18 bases between the two germline ends. CDR1 SGHRS and CDR2 YFSETQ come from the germline V gene. Written as DNA, the CDR3 is TGCGCCAGCAGAGTCGGGCCCAACGCTGCTAATTCACCCCTCCACTTT. It encodes CASRVGPNAANSPLHF.

This chain joins TRBV7-2 and TRBJ1-2; TRBD1 aligns across 9 bases. CDR3 size: 16 residues. The germline CDR1 and CDR2 sequences are SGHTA and FQGNSA. V dropped 5 bases and J dropped 8; count of bases not matched to a gene: 15. The CDR3 reads CASSTYRDRERRGYTF. The CDR3 DNA is TGTGCCAGCAGCACCTACCGGGACAGGGAACGGCGGGGCTACACCTTC.

The V and J genes are TRBV6-6 and TRBJ1-5; the match to TRBD1 covers 10 bases. CDR3 length: 16 amino acids. Trimming took 1 base from V and 6 from J; bases not matched to a gene: 6. CDR1 MNHNY and CDR2 SVGAGI come from the germline V gene (reference sequence). This CDR3 is CASSYYTGQGRQPQHF. DNA of the CDR3: TGTGCCAGCAGTTACTACACGGGACAGGGGCGTCAGCCCCAGCATTTT.

This clonotype was counted only a few times. The rearrangement uses TRBV3-1 and TRBJ2-1; perhaps TRBD2 as D (5 bases). CDR1 and CDR2 (germline): LGHDT, YNNKEL (reference sequence). The length of the CDR3 is 12 residues. Trimming pared 1 base from V and 9 bases from J, leaving 7 bases between. The CDR3 region has the DNA TGTGCCAGCAGCCAAGCCGGAGGTGAGCAGTTCTTC. Protein product: CASSQAGGEQFF.

This clonotype turned up a few times. The chain joins TRBV28 to TRBJ2-2, with TRBD2 matching 12 bases. CDR3 length: 18 residues. Germline lookup yields CDR1 MDHEN and CDR2 SYDVKM. V was pared by 5 bases and J by 0 bases, with 7 bases of the junction left unmatched. The CDR3 loop reads CASSPPSGGDANTGELFF. The CDR3 bases are TGTGCCAGCAGTCCGCCTAGCGGGGGGGACGCGAACACCGGGGAGCTGTTTTTT. The full variable domain, rest sourced from reference TRBV28 and TRBJ2-2, is DVKVTQSSRYLVKRTGEKVFLECVQDMDHENMFWYRQDPGLGLRLIYFSYDVKMKEKGDIPEGYSVSREKKERFSLILESASTNQTSMYLCASSPPSGGDANTGELFFGEGSRLTVL.

This clonotype was counted between two and nine times. The chain carries TRBV21-1 and TRBJ2-7; the listed D gene, TRBD1, was not tested against the DNA. TRBV21-1 counts as a pseudogene. The CDR3 is 18 residues long. CDR3 in DNA: TGTGCCAGCATCCCCTTTAATCGGACAGGGTCGAAAGGCTACGAGCAGTACGTC. Its protein product is CASIPFNRTGSKGYEQYV.

This clonotype was seen many times. The V call is TRBV29-1, the J call TRBJ1-2, with 9 bases matching TRBD1. Per germline, CDR1 SQVTM and CDR2 ANQGSEA. J was trimmed by 8 bases and V by 2 bases; bases with no gene match: 3. The CDR3 has 12 amino acids. CDR3: CSVESTGGGYTF. The CDR3 nucleotides are TGCAGCGTTGAATCGACAGGGGGAGGCTACACCTTC.

This clonotype has a handful of counts. This rearrangement joins TRBV7-8 to TRBJ1-1; D is unresolved. This CDR3 has 14 residues. The V gene lost 3 bases and the J gene lost 1 base, with 9 bases spanning the gap. CDR1 is SGHVS and CDR2 is FQNEAQ in the germline V gene. The CDR3 sequence is CASSLAETNTEAFF. In nucleotides, the CDR3 is TGTGCCAGCAGCTTGGCGGAGACGAACACTGAAGCTTTCTTT.

This clonotype was observed a few times. The V call is TRBV12-3 or TRBV12-4, the J call TRBJ1-5; D is undetermined. The CDR3 is made up of 14 amino acids. Trimming took off 0 bases at V and 6 bases at J, with 9 bases between the two ends. CDR3: CASSLARTGQPQHF. In DNA form, the CDR3 reads TGTGCCAGCAGTTTAGCCCGGACGGGTCAGCCCCAGCATTTT.

The sample holds many counts of this clonotype. The chain carries TRBV6-5 and TRBJ1-6, with TRBD1 identical over 9 bases. With V trimmed by 0 bases and J by 8 bases, 2 bases remained unmatched. Germline V gene sequence: CDR1 MNHEY, CDR2 SVGAGI. CDR3 size: 15 residues. This chain's CDR3 is CASSYSTGGYSPLHF. In nucleotides, the CDR3 is TGTGCCAGCAGTTACTCGACAGGGGGTTATTCACCCCTCCACTTT.

This clonotype occurred a few times. This chain uses TRBV24-1 with TRBJ1-2; possible D gene TRBD1, 5 bases. Germline loops: CDR1 KGHDR, CDR2 SFDVKD. The CDR3 totals 16 residues. V lost 9 bases and J lost 1, with 20 bases in between. The CDR3 loop is CATAGVTGDYNYGYTF. In DNA form, the CDR3 reads TGTGCCACCGCGGGAGTAACAGGAGATTATAACTATGGCTACACCTTC.

Ten or more counts support this clonotype. This chain uses TRBV3-1 with TRBJ2-3; D remains unclear. Trimming removed 2 bases from V and 8 bases from J, with 14 bases in between. Germline V gene data show CDR1 as LGHDT and CDR2 as YNNKEL (reference sequence). The CDR3 is made up of 14 amino acids. For the CDR3, the DNA is TGTGCCAGCAGCCAAAGCTGGAGTTCCGGTACGCAGTATTTT. Translating gives CASSQSWSSGTQYF.

The chain couples TRBV7-2 to TRBJ1-2, with D maybe TRBD1 (6 bases). Trimming pared 5 bases from V and 4 bases from J, leaving 11 bases between. Germline lookup yields CDR1 SGHTA and CDR2 FQGNSA. There are 13 residues in the CDR3. CDR3 residues: CASSPDSFYGYTF. CDR3 sequence (DNA): TGTGCCAGCAGCCCGGACAGCTTCTATGGCTACACCTTC.

This clonotype was picked up many times. This chain connects TRBV15 to TRBJ2-5; D ambiguous. This CDR3 has 17 residues. V was pared by 0 bases and J by 1 base, with 15 bases between. Germline CDR1 is LNHNV and CDR2 is YYDKDF (reference sequence). The CDR3 bases are TGTGCCACCAGCAGAGATGCTGGCGCGACCCGCCAAGAGACCCAGTACTTC. This translates into CATSRDAGATRQETQYF.